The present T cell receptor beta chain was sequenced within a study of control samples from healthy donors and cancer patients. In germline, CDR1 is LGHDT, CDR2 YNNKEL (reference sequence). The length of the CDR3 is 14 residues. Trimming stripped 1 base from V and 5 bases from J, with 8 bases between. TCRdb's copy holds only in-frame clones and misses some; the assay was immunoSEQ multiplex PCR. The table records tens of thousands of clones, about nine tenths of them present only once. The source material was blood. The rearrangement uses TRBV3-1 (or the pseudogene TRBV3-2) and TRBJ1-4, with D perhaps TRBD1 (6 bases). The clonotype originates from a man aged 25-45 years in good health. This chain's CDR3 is CASSQATGNEKLFF. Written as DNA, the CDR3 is TGTGCCAGCAGCCAAGCTACAGGGAATGAAAAACTGTTTTTT.